This TCR beta chain derives from a study of Tregs in tolerant kidney transplant recipients. Study outcomes and limitations: Nucleotide sequences could not be compared across some patients' samples due to primer changes. Donor-specific Treg expansion exceeded global Treg expansion in tolerant patients, suggesting antigen drive.

The CDR3 runs 13 residues. The V gene lost 5 bases and the J gene lost 4 bases, with 12 bases spanning the gap. The V gene's germline CDR1 is GTSNPN and CDR2 SVGIG (reference sequence). Clones were sequenced by immunoSEQ multiplex PCR, and TCRdb holds only the in-frame ones, with some missing. The profile shows around 78,000 clones, around 90% of them singletons. For this clone: Its antigen is unknown.

The chain carries TRBV30 and TRBJ1-3; D gene ambiguous. This TCR derives from a human donor who received a combined kidney and bone marrow transplant. Material: Tregs from blood, obtained before the transplant. CDR3 protein: CAWDNLGGNTIYF. The CDR3 nucleotides are TGTGCCTGGGATAACCTTGGGGGAAACACCATATATTTT.